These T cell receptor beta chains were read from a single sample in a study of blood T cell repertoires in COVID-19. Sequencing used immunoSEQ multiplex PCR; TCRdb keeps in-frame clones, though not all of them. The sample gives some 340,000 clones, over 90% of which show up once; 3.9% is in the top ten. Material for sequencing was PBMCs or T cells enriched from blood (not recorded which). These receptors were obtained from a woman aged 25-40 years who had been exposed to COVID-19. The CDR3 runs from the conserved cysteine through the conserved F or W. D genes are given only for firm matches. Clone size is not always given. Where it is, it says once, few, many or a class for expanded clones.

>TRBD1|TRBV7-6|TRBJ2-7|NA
TGTGCCATCCAAGGGGGCAGCTCCTACGAGCAGTACTTC
CAIQGGSSYEQYF
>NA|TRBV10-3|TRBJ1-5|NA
TGTGCCATCAGTCAATACAATCAGAGGGATCAGCCCCAGCATTTT
CAISQYNQRDQPQHF
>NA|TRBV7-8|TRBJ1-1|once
TGTGCCAGCGGCACTCGGGGGGGTGTACTCGCTGAAGCTTTCTTT
CASGTRGGVLAEAFF
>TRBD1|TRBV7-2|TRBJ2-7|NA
TGTGCCAGCAGGGGGGACAGGACTGACGAGCAGTACTTC
CASRGDRTDEQYF
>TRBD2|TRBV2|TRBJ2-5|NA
TGTGCCAGCAGTGAAGTCGGGACTAGCTTAGAGACCCAGTACTTC
CASSEVGTSLETQYF
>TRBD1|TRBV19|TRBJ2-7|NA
TGTGCCAGTTCCAGGACAGGGGCTGCCTACGAGCAGTACTTC
CASSRTGAAYEQYF
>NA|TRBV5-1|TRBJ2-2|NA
TGCGCCAGCACCAGGGAACAGTACACCGGGGAGCTGTTTTTT
CASTREQYTGELFF
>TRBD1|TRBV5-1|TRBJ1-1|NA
TGCGCCAGCAGCTTCCAGGGGGTCACTGAAGCTTTCTTT
CASSFQGVTEAFF
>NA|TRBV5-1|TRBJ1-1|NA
TGCGCCAGCAGCTTAGGGGACACTGAAGCTTTCTTT
CASSLGDTEAFF
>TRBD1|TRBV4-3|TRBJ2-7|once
TGCGCCAGCAGCCAAGGGACAGGGGGAGGCTACGAGCAGTACTTC
CASSQGTGGGYEQYF
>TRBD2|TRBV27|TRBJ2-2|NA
TGTGCCAGCCGGAGCGGGGGGAAGACCGGGGAGCTGTTTTTT
CASRSGGKTGELFF